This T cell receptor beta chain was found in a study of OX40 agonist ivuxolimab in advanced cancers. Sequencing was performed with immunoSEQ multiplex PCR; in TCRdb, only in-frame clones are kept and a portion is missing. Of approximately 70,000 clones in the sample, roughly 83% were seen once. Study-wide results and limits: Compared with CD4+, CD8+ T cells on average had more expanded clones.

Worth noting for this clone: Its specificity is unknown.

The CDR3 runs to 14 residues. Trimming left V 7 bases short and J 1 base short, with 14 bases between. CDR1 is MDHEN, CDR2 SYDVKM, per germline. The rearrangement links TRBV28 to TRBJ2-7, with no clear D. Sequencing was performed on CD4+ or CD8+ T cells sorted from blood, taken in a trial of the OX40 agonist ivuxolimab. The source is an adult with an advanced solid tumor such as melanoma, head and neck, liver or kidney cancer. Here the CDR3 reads CASKSRHSSYEQYF. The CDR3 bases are TGTGCCAGCAAATCCCGGCACTCTTCCTACGAGCAGTACTTC.